This T cell receptor (beta chain) was sequenced for a study of blood T cells in healthy people across ages. Broader study findings: It was held that the diversity estimates obtained from one million T cells were underestimates. It was the long-lived donors that had more naive CD4+ cells and higher diversity than aged donors. Naive and antigen-experienced cells were not separated, limiting conclusive comparison.

Extracted total RNA amounted to at least 6 micrograms for each sample. For this clonotype: Its antigen remains unknown.

PCR was performed a second time for roughly 7 to 12 cycles using a sample-barcoded 5' primer and a J-beta primer mix. Using its own MiXCR run on the 5' RACE reads, TCRdb lists one record per CDR3 protein. The sample consists of hundreds of thousands of distinct CDR3 sequences, less than 45% of them appearing once. The germline CDR1 and CDR2 sequences are SGHTA and FQGNSA. V was clipped by 1 base and J by 6 bases; unmatched bases: 3. The CDR3 consists of 14 residues. This clonotype was sampled from a man aged 80 or over in good health. What was sequenced was blood. The V and J genes are TRBV7-2 and TRBJ1-5, with 7 bases matching TRBD1. In DNA, the CDR3 is TGTGCCAGCAGCTTAGGGACAGGAAGTCAGCCCCAGCATTTT. It is translated as CASSLGTGSQPQHF.